In this sample, the clone carrying this TCR beta chain turned up a few times. This CDR3 contains 15 residues. V was pared by 3 bases and J by 0 bases, with 1 base of the junction left unmatched. Germline V CDR1 and CDR2: MDHEN, SYDVKM. This entry is derived from a study of response to subunit inactivated influenza vaccine. TCRdb itself ran the RT-PCR reads through MiXCR, one entry per CDR3 protein. The sample carries 550,000 to 650,000 distinct CDR3 sequences, over 9.5% recorded once. The TCR originated in a man aged 45-65 years who received an inactivated influenza vaccine. V usage is TRBV28 and J usage is TRBJ2-2; 7 nucleotides agree with TRBD2. Sequenced here: PBMCs from blood, sampled on the day of vaccination. The CDR3 coding sequence is TGTGCCAGCAGTTTGACTAGCTCGAACACCGGGGAGCTGTTTTTT. The encoded protein is CASSLTSSNTGELFF.